Presented here are 19 T cell receptor beta chains from one specimen sequenced in a study of blood T cell repertoires in COVID-19. Repertoires were generated with immunoSEQ multiplex PCR, while TCRdb's copy carries only in-frame clones and drops some. The sample holds approximately 270,000 clones, approximately 83% seen once. The sample taken for sequencing was peripheral blood. All receptors come from an older woman with acute or convalescent COVID-19.

The chain links TRBV12-3 or TRBV12-4 to TRBJ1-3; D gene ambiguous. Trimming removed 0 bases from V and 7 bases from J, with 7 bases in between. This CDR3 contains 13 residues. The CDR3 loop is CASSLAGVNTIYF. DNA of the CDR3: TGTGCCAGCAGTTTAGCCGGAGTGAACACCATATATTTT.

V and J are TRBV7-8 and TRBJ1-3; perhaps TRBD1 as D (5 bases). The germline V and J ends were trimmed by 5 bases and 4 bases, with 12 bases remaining between them. Germline CDR1 reads SGHVS; CDR2 reads FQNEAQ. This CDR3 contains 14 residues. DNA for the CDR3: TGTGCCAGCAGCCCCGGGACTGGGGGAAACACCATATATTTT. It specifies CASSPGTGGNTIYF.

The chain combines TRBV6-5 with TRBJ1-6; a possible D gene is TRBD1 (6 bases). Germline V CDR1 and CDR2: MNHEY, SVGAGI. The CDR3 runs 14 residues. The germline V and J ends were trimmed by 6 bases and 10 bases, with 16 bases remaining between them. CDR3 loop: CASSRQVGESPLHF. As DNA, the CDR3 is TGTGCCAGCAGCAGACAGGTGGGCGAATCACCCCTCCACTTT.

This clone was seen more than once but under ten times. J is TRBJ1-2 and V is TRBV30; D is possibly TRBD1 (6 bases). V was trimmed by 5 bases and J by 8 bases, leaving 21 bases between them. The germline V gene encodes CDR1 GTSNPN and CDR2 SVGIG (reference sequence). The CDR3 has 14 amino acids. Here the CDR3 reads CAWGQGQGRDGYTF. CDR3 in DNA: TGTGCCTGGGGCCAGGGGCAGGGGAGAGACGGCTACACCTTC.

The genes are TRBV2 and TRBJ1-2, with D tentatively TRBD1 (6 bases). Trimming cost V 2 bases and J 4 bases, with 8 bases left between them. Germline lookup yields CDR1 SNHLY and CDR2 FYNNEI. The CDR3 runs to 13 residues. CDR3 protein: CASSETGIYGYTF. CDR3 DNA sequence: TGTGCCAGCAGTGAAACAGGGATCTATGGCTACACCTTC.

The chain combines TRBV7-9 with TRBJ1-5; a possible D gene is TRBD1 (6 bases). The germline V gene has CDR1 SEHNR and CDR2 FQNEAQ (reference sequence). V lost 5 bases, J lost 2 bases, and 10 bases lay in between. CDR3 size: 14 residues. In nucleotides, the CDR3 is TGTGCCAGCAGCCCACAGGGTGGCAATCAGCCCCAGCATTTT. This translates into CASSPQGGNQPQHF.

The rearrangement uses TRBV19 and TRBJ1-2; a weak D match, TRBD1 (5 bases). The V end lost 6 bases, the J end lost 8 bases, and 10 bases lay between the germline ends. The CDR3 has 11 residues. In germline, CDR1 is LNHDA, CDR2 SQIVND (reference sequence). CDR3 region: CASSPGGGYTF. The CDR3 region has the DNA TGTGCCAGTAGCCCGGGGGGGGGCTACACCTTC.

The rearrangement links TRBV7-6 to TRBJ1-2, with 9 nucleotides matching TRBD1. V lost 5 bases to trimming and J lost 3 bases; unmatched junction nucleotides: 13. In germline, CDR1 is SGHVS, CDR2 FNYEAQ. The CDR3 length is 17 residues. In DNA, the CDR3 is TGTGCCAGCAGCCAATACAGGGGGCCGGGGGGGGACTATGGCTACACCTTC. Protein: CASSQYRGPGGDYGYTF. Drawing the rest from reference TRBV7-6 and TRBJ1-2, the complete variable domain is GAGVSQSPRYKVTKRGQDVALRCDPISGHVSLYWYRQALGQGPEFLTYFNYEAQQDKSGLPNDRFSAERPEGSISTLTIQRTEQRDSAMYRCASSQYRGPGGDYGYTFGSGTRLTVV.

This chain uses TRBV4-1 with TRBJ1-2, with D perhaps TRBD1 (5 bases). Germline V gene lookup returns CDR1 MGHRA and CDR2 YSYEKL. This CDR3 has 14 amino acids. V lost 4 bases to trimming and J lost 0 bases, with 9 bases between them. The CDR3 protein is CASSPTDANYGYTF. In DNA, the CDR3 is TGCGCCAGCAGCCCGACAGATGCTAACTATGGCTACACCTTC.

The chain is built from TRBV19 and TRBJ1-1; D uncertain. The germline gives CDR1 LNHDA, CDR2 SQIVND (reference sequence). CDR3 size: 15 residues. Trimming removed 4 bases at V and 4 bases at J, with 16 bases between. CDR3 residues: CASSTTWRVLTEAFF. In nucleotides, the CDR3 is TGTGCCAGTAGTACCACTTGGAGAGTCCTCACTGAAGCTTTCTTT.

This clone has only one observation. This chain connects TRBV7-9 to TRBJ2-7; no clear D gene. The CDR3 spans 13 residues. Germline loops: CDR1 SEHNR, CDR2 FQNEAQ (reference sequence). V lost 5 bases, J lost 2 bases, and 10 bases lay in between. The chain's CDR3 is CASSPSYTYEQYF. CDR3 coding DNA: TGTGCCAGCAGCCCGTCTTATACCTACGAGCAGTACTTC.

The V and J genes are TRBV24-1 and TRBJ2-2, with 8 nucleotides matching TRBD1. CDR3 length equals 16 residues. V lost 5 bases to trimming and J lost 0 bases; unmatched junction nucleotides: 4. Germline CDR1 KGHDR, CDR2 SFDVKD. The CDR3 bases are TGTGCCACCAGTGGAGGACAGGGCTCGAACACCGGGGAGCTGTTTTTT. Translated, it gives CATSGGQGSNTGELFF.

The chain couples TRBV6-5 to TRBJ1-3; no definite D call. This CDR3 region has 15 residues. V shed 10 bases and J shed 2 bases, with 18 bases lying between them. Per germline, CDR1 MNHEY and CDR2 SVGAGI. The CDR3 nucleotides read TGTGCCACCACCCGGTCCCCGAGGGCTGGAAACACCATATATTTT. Amino acids: CATTRSPRAGNTIYF.

The V gene is TRBV7-8, the J gene TRBJ2-4, with a possible D match to TRBD1 (6 bases). The CDR3 sequence is 13 residues long. The V end was cut by 4 bases, the J end by 6 bases, with 10 bases between. Germline CDR1 reads SGHVS; CDR2 reads FQNEAQ. The CDR3 nucleotides read TGTGCCAGCAGCTCTAGGACAGTAAACATTCAGTACTTC. Protein sequence: CASSSRTVNIQYF. Supplemented by reference TRBV7-8 and TRBJ2-4, the full variable domain reads GAGVSQSPRYKVAKRGQDVALRCDPISGHVSLFWYQQALGQGPEFLTYFQNEAQLDKSGLPSDRFFAERPEGSVSTLKIQRTQQEDSAVYLCASSSRTVNIQYFGAGTRLSVL.

The chain recombines TRBV2 with TRBJ1-1; 8 positions match TRBD1. V lost 5 bases to trimming and J lost 4 bases; unmatched junction nucleotides: 3. The CDR3 has 13 amino acids. Germline lookup yields CDR1 SNHLY and CDR2 FYNNEI. The CDR3 bases are TGTGCCAGCAGTACTACAGGGGGCACTGAAGCTTTCTTT. Translation gives CASSTTGGTEAFF.

The chain joins TRBV7-9 to TRBJ1-1, with D perhaps TRBD1 (5 bases). There are 14 residues in the CDR3. Germline V gives CDR1 SEHNR, CDR2 FQNEAQ (reference sequence). The V gene lost 2 bases and the J gene lost 7 bases, with 14 bases spanning the gap. In DNA, the CDR3 is TGTGCCAGCAGCTTACCAGGGTACACCTATGAAGCTTTCTTT. Translating gives CASSLPGYTYEAFF.

This rearrangement joins TRBV3-1 (or the pseudogene TRBV3-2) to TRBJ2-1; TRBD1 matches at 10 bases. Looked up from germline, CDR1 is LGHDT and CDR2 is YNNKEL (reference sequence). The J segment lost 9 bases and the V segment lost 0 bases, leaving 11 bases of the junction unmatched. The CDR3 length is 17 residues. The CDR3 is CASSQERSVGQGLEQFF. The CDR3 DNA sequence: TGTGCCAGCAGCCAAGAAAGGTCCGTGGGACAGGGGCTTGAGCAGTTCTTC.

The rearrangement uses TRBV6-5 and TRBJ2-2, with D perhaps matching TRBD2 (5 bases). Trimming stripped 5 bases from V and 5 bases from J, with 12 bases between. The CDR3 is 14 amino acids. Per the germline V gene, CDR1 is MNHEY and CDR2 is SVGAGI. As DNA, the CDR3 is TGTGCCAGCAGTCGACTATCTCAGACCGGGGAGCTGTTTTTT. Its protein is CASSRLSQTGELFF.

The chain has TRBV10-3 and TRBJ1-4; D remains ambiguous. Trimming took off 5 bases at V and 8 bases at J, with 21 bases between the two ends. The CDR3 is 16 residues long. Germline V gene data show CDR1 as ENHRY and CDR2 as SYGVKD. CDR3 residues: CAISSSTENAGEKLFF. The CDR3 coding sequence is TGTGCCATCAGTAGCTCAACAGAAAACGCGGGAGAAAAACTGTTTTTT.